The 20 T cell receptor beta chains reported below all come from one sample, sequenced in a study of identical twins. MiXCR was run by TCRdb on the 5' RACE reads, yielding one entry per CDR3 protein. Among 690,000 or so distinct CDR3 sequences listed, over 8.5% were seen once. This sample also belongs to another study, concerning yellow fever vaccine responses in identical twins.

The source material was PBMCs. The source of these receptors is a woman under 30 in good health.

This clonotype was seen a handful of times. The V and J genes are TRBV7-2 and TRBJ2-7; 7 bases match TRBD1. The V gene end was trimmed by 4 bases and the J gene end by 2 bases; junction bases not matched to a gene: 8. The CDR3 totals 15 residues. CDR1 and CDR2 from the germline V gene are SGHTA and FQGNSA. CDR3 loop: CASSSTGAVAYEQYF. CDR3 coding DNA: TGTGCCAGCAGCTCTACAGGGGCCGTGGCCTACGAGCAGTACTTC.

This clonotype has only a few counts. This sequence joins TRBV7-2 and TRBJ2-3; 12 bases are shared with TRBD2. V trimming: 5 bases; J trimming: 2 bases; junction bases outside the gene matches: 5. The CDR3 loop spans 16 amino acids. The germline V gene encodes CDR1 SGHTA and CDR2 FQGNSA. CDR3 protein: CASSVLAGGNTDTQYF. Written as DNA, the CDR3 is TGTGCCAGCAGCGTACTAGCGGGAGGAAACACAGATACGCAGTATTTT.

Many counts were recorded for this clonotype. The rearrangement joins TRBV2 to TRBJ2-2; D uncertain. CDR1 and CDR2 (germline): SNHLY, FYNNEI. The V gene lost 2 bases and the J gene lost 8 bases, with 6 bases spanning the gap. CDR3 length: 12 residues. For the CDR3, the DNA is TGTGCCAGCAGTGAATTATCGGGGGAGCTGTTTTTT. It translates to CASSELSGELFF.

The table lists this clonotype with a few counts. The chain recombines TRBV11-3 with TRBJ2-1, with D unclear. This CDR3 is 13 amino acids long. Germline V lookup: CDR1 SGHNT, CDR2 YENEEA. Between the trimmed V and J ends, which lost 4 bases and 7 bases, there was a span of 11 bases. DNA for the CDR3: TGTGCCAGCAGCTCTTACAGTCGGAATGAGCAGTTCTTC. This sequence encodes CASSSYSRNEQFF.

This clonotype was counted at least ten times. The CDR3 protein is CASSSLGLTGRAEAFF. The CDR3 DNA reads TGTGCCAGCAGTTCCCTGGGCCTCACTGGCCGGGCTGAAGCTTTCTTT. The V and J genes are TRBV12-3 or TRBV12-4 and TRBJ1-1, with no clear D. V lost 4 bases and J lost 6, with 21 bases in between. The CDR3 extends over 16 amino acids.

This clonotype was seen at least ten times. The J gene is TRBJ2-7, the V gene TRBV7-9, with TRBD2 matching over 13 bases. CDR1 and CDR2 (germline): SEHNR, FQNEAQ (reference sequence). This CDR3 spans 13 amino acids. The junction had 8 bases not matched to a gene; V was cut back by 5 bases and J by 13 bases. This chain's CDR3 is CASSLGGTSGVYF. The CDR3 region has the DNA TGTGCCAGCAGCCTCGGGGGGACTAGCGGGGTTTACTTC. Full variable domain (missing parts from reference TRBV7-9 and TRBJ2-7): DTGVSQNPRHKITKRGQNVTFRCDPISEHNRLYWYRQTLGQGPEFLTYFQNEAQLEKSRLLSDRFSAERPKGSFSTLEIQRTEQGDSAMYLCASSLGGTSGVYFGPGTRLTVT.

This clonotype showed up just a few times. The chain couples TRBV29-1 to TRBJ2-1, with a tentative D call TRBD1 (5 bases). The CDR3 consists of 13 residues. Trimming pared 7 bases from V and 5 bases from J, leaving 15 bases between. The germline V gene has CDR1 SQVTM and CDR2 ANQGSEA. CDR3 bases: TGCAGCGCTGACAGCCCTACCGACAATGAGCAGTTCTTC. Residues: CSADSPTDNEQFF.

This clonotype turned up a few times. This chain joins TRBV7-8 and TRBJ2-3; 11 bases are a match to TRBD2. The CDR3 extends over 19 amino acids. CDR1 is SGHVS, CDR2 FQNEAQ, per germline. With 2 bases clipped from V and 2 bases from J, the junction kept 12 bases outside the gene matches. The DNA of the CDR3 is TGTGCCAGCAGCTTACTCACCCTGCGACTAGCGGGGTTCACAGATACGCAGTATTTT. Protein product: CASSLLTLRLAGFTDTQYF.

The rearrangement uses TRBV2 and TRBJ2-7; D is possibly TRBD1 (5 bases). Germline loops: CDR1 SNHLY, CDR2 FYNNEI. This CDR3 has 12 residues. Trimming cost V 6 bases and J 2 bases, with 8 bases left between them. DNA for the CDR3: TGTGCCAGCAGACAGGAGCCCTACGAGCAGTACTTC. This gives the protein CASRQEPYEQYF.

There are many counts of this clonotype. The rearrangement links TRBV3-1 to TRBJ2-7; the D gene is possibly TRBD2 (7 bases). Germline CDR1 is LGHDT and CDR2 is YNNKEL (reference sequence). Trimming removed 4 bases from V and 3 bases from J, with 13 bases in between. The CDR3 is made up of 14 amino acids. CDR3: CASSLGGALYEQYF. The CDR3 DNA sequence: TGTGCCAGCAGCCTGGGGGGGGCTCTCTACGAGCAGTACTTC.

There are a few counts of this clonotype. The chain employs TRBV10-3 and TRBJ2-2; TRBD1 aligns across 9 bases. With 4 bases clipped from V and 6 bases from J, the junction kept 9 bases outside the gene matches. The CDR3 runs 16 residues. CDR1 and CDR2 (germline): ENHRY, SYGVKD. DNA for the CDR3: TGTGCCATCAGTGCCGTCGGGACAGGGCGGGCCGGGGAGCTGTTTTTT. This translates into CAISAVGTGRAGELFF.

This clonotype was counted only a few times. The rearrangement joins TRBV5-6 to TRBJ1-6; 10 bases line up with TRBD1. Germline-derived CDR1 and CDR2 are SGHDT and YYEEEE. This CDR3 is built from 16 residues. After removal of 4 bases from V and 5 bases from J, the junction contained 6 bases not matched to a gene. The chain's CDR3 is CASSPGTGAHNSPLHF. The CDR3 bases are TGTGCCAGCAGCCCCGGGACAGGGGCCCATAATTCACCCCTCCACTTT.

J is TRBJ2-7 and V is TRBV7-2, with D possibly being TRBD1 (5 bases). The CDR3 covers 14 residues. With 4 bases removed from V and 2 bases from J, the gap between germline ends came to 12 bases. Per the germline V gene, CDR1 is SGHTA and CDR2 is FQGNSA. CDR3: CASSSFKGTYEQYF. The CDR3 nucleotides are TGTGCCAGCAGCTCGTTTAAGGGGACCTACGAGCAGTACTTC.

This clonotype has a handful of counts. The chain employs TRBV7-3 and TRBJ2-7, with TRBD1 matching 10 bases. The CDR3 is 15 amino acids. Germline V gives CDR1 SGHTA, CDR2 FQGTGA. V shed 3 bases and J 2 bases; nucleotides not matched to a gene: 4. CDR3 region: CASSFGQGGPYEQYF. The CDR3 DNA is TGTGCCAGCAGCTTTGGACAGGGGGGCCCCTACGAGCAGTACTTC.

The chain has TRBV3-1 and TRBJ2-5; D remains unclear. The V end was cut by 2 bases, the J end by 2 bases, with 9 bases between. The germline V gene has CDR1 LGHDT and CDR2 YNNKEL (reference sequence). The CDR3 loop spans 14 amino acids. In DNA form, the CDR3 reads TGTGCCAGCAGCCAATCGAAAGCACAAGAGACCCAGTACTTC. Translating it yields CASSQSKAQETQYF.

This clonotype has only a few counts. DNA of the CDR3: TGCAGTGCTAGAGAAGTGGGCAGGGGGATCGGAAACACCATATATTTT. It codes for CSAREVGRGIGNTIYF. V is TRBV20-1 and J is TRBJ1-3; 7 nucleotides match TRBD1. J was trimmed by 4 bases and V by 0 bases; bases with no gene match: 9. In germline, CDR1 is DFQATT, CDR2 SNEGSKA (reference sequence). CDR3 length equals 16 residues.

This clonotype was detected a few times. The rearrangement links TRBV12-3 or TRBV12-4 to TRBJ2-2; D gene uncertain. This CDR3 is 17 amino acids long. Trimming removed 3 bases at V and 0 bases at J, with 14 bases between. CDR3: CASSFKMRTSNTGELFF. CDR3 in DNA: TGTGCCAGCAGTTTTAAGATGCGAACGTCGAACACCGGGGAGCTGTTTTTT.

Here the CDR3 DNA reads TGTGCCAGCTCACCTACGGACGGGAACACTGAAGCTTTCTTT. Translated: CASSPTDGNTEAFF. V gene TRBV18 combines with J gene TRBJ1-1; D not certain. The germline V and J ends were trimmed by 3 bases and 1 base, with 9 bases remaining between them. Looked up from germline, CDR1 is KGHSH and CDR2 is LQKENI. The CDR3 sequence is 14 residues long. The full variable domain, with the rest looked up from reference TRBV18 and TRBJ1-1, is NAGVMQNPRHLVRRRGQEARLRCSPMKGHSHVYWYRQLPEEGLKFMVYLQKENIIDESGMPKERFSAEFPKEGPSILRIQQVVRGDSAAYFCASSPTDGNTEAFFGQGTRLTVV.

This clonotype has just a few counts. The V gene is TRBV28, the J gene TRBJ2-2, with 13 bases aligning to TRBD2. Germline V gene lookup returns CDR1 MDHEN and CDR2 SYDVKM. V gave up 6 bases and J gave up 1 base; unmatched junction bases: 5. The CDR3 spans 17 residues. For the CDR3, the DNA is TGTGCCAGCAGCCGGAGGACTAGCGGGGGGAACACCGGGGAGCTGTTTTTT. Translated, it gives CASSRRTSGGNTGELFF.

The CDR3 region has the DNA TGTGCCAGCAGTAGGACGTACCAAGAGACCCAGTACTTC. Translating gives CASSRTYQETQYF. This rearrangement joins TRBV6-1 to TRBJ2-5, with D hard to call. CDR1 MNHNS and CDR2 SASEGT come from the germline V gene. CDR3 length equals 13 residues. V gave up 5 bases and J gave up 0 bases, with 7 bases separating them.